One T cell receptor (beta chain) is described in this entry. Antigen unknown. The data were taken from a study of identical twins. Findings of the study overall: An excess of low generation probability was shown by twin-shared out-of-frame alpha sequences.

MiXCR was run by TCRdb on the 5' RACE reads, yielding one entry per CDR3 protein. The table records some 500,000 distinct CDR3 sequences, over 8.5% of them present only once. There are 17 residues in the CDR3. Germline V gives CDR1 LNHDA, CDR2 SQIVND (reference sequence). The V and J ends lost 3 bases and 0 bases respectively, with 17 bases between them. The sample also formed part of further work on yellow fever vaccine responses in identical twins.

The chain recombines TRBV19 with TRBJ1-1; D gene uncertain. The TCR sequence derives from a woman in her late teens or twenties in good health. Sequenced: PBMCs. The CDR3 region has the DNA TGTGCCAGTAGTATGGCAATAGTGAAAATAATGAACACTGAAGCTTTCTTT. The encoded protein is CASSMAIVKIMNTEAFF.